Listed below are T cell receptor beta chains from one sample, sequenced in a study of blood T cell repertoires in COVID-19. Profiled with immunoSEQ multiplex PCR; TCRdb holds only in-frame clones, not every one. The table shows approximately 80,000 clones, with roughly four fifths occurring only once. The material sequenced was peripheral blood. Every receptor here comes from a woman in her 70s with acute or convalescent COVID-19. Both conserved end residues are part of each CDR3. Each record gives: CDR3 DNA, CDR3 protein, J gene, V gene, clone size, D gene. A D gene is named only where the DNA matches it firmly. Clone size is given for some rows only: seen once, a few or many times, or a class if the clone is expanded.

CDR3nt: TGTGCCAGCAGTAAAACAGGGGGCACTGAAGCTTTCTTT; CDR3aa: CASSKTGGTEAFF; j_gene: TRBJ1-1; v_gene: TRBV12-3/TRBV12-4; abundance: NA; d_gene: TRBD1
CDR3nt: TGCGCCAGCAGTGGGGCGGACAGGGCCTACGAGCAGTACTTC; CDR3aa: CASSGADRAYEQYF; j_gene: TRBJ2-7; v_gene: TRBV10-1; abundance: many; d_gene: TRBD1
CDR3nt: TGCGCCAGCAGCTTGCAGGACTTGAACACTGAAGCTTTCTTT; CDR3aa: CASSLQDLNTEAFF; j_gene: TRBJ1-1; v_gene: TRBV5-1; abundance: NA; d_gene: NA
CDR3nt: TGTGCCAGCAGCTTGTCTGAGTACCAAGAGACCCAGTACTTC; CDR3aa: CASSLSEYQETQYF; j_gene: TRBJ2-5; v_gene: TRBV7-2; abundance: NA; d_gene: NA
CDR3nt: TGCGCCAGCAGTGATTTCGAGGGGGGGCTTAGAAATGAGCAGTTCTTC; CDR3aa: CASSDFEGGLRNEQFF; j_gene: TRBJ2-1; v_gene: TRBV10-2; abundance: NA; d_gene: NA
CDR3nt: TGTGCCAGCAGCGTAGGTAGCGGGGGGCCCTACGAGCAGTACTTC; CDR3aa: CASSVGSGGPYEQYF; j_gene: TRBJ2-7; v_gene: TRBV9; abundance: NA; d_gene: TRBD2
CDR3nt: TGCGCCAGCTCCTATGGGGGGGCCCAAGAGACCCAGTACTTC; CDR3aa: CASSYGGAQETQYF; j_gene: TRBJ2-5; v_gene: TRBV5-1; abundance: NA; d_gene: NA
CDR3nt: TGCGCCAGCAGTTTGGAGACAGCCGCTAGAAAGCAGTACTTC; CDR3aa: CASSLETAARKQYF; j_gene: TRBJ2-7; v_gene: TRBV5-1; abundance: NA; d_gene: NA
CDR3nt: TGTGCCAGCAGTGGTTTAGGGGGCCGGGGTGAAGCTTTCTTT; CDR3aa: CASSGLGGRGEAFF; j_gene: TRBJ1-1; v_gene: TRBV2; abundance: NA; d_gene: TRBD1
CDR3nt: TGTGCCAGCAGTGCCCAGGACAGAGCTAACTATGGCTACACCTTC; CDR3aa: CASSAQDRANYGYTF; j_gene: TRBJ1-2; v_gene: TRBV27; abundance: NA; d_gene: NA
CDR3nt: TGTGCCAGCAGCCTCCTAGTCACAGGGGCAGGAGATACGCAGTATTTT; CDR3aa: CASSLLVTGAGDTQYF; j_gene: TRBJ2-3; v_gene: TRBV5-6; abundance: NA; d_gene: TRBD1
CDR3nt: TGCGCCAGCAGCCCAGGGCTAACGGGGGGAATATACAATGAGCAGTTCTTC; CDR3aa: CASSPGLTGGIYNEQFF; j_gene: TRBJ2-1; v_gene: TRBV5-1; abundance: NA; d_gene: TRBD2
CDR3nt: TGTGCCAGCAGCCCTATAGGACAGGGGGCGGGAGAGACCCAGTACTTC; CDR3aa: CASSPIGQGAGETQYF; j_gene: TRBJ2-5; v_gene: TRBV27; abundance: NA; d_gene: TRBD1
CDR3nt: TGCGCCAGCAGCCGAACAGGGGGCGTCAACACTGAAGCTTTCTTT; CDR3aa: CASSRTGGVNTEAFF; j_gene: TRBJ1-1; v_gene: TRBV4-1; abundance: NA; d_gene: TRBD1
CDR3nt: TGTGCCAGCAGCTTAGGCAGGGACAGCGGGTGGACCTACGAGCAGTACTTC; CDR3aa: CASSLGRDSGWTYEQYF; j_gene: TRBJ2-7; v_gene: TRBV7-9; abundance: NA; d_gene: NA
CDR3nt: TGTGCCAGCAGTTTAGAGGGTGTCACTGAAGCTTTCTTT; CDR3aa: CASSLEGVTEAFF; j_gene: TRBJ1-1; v_gene: TRBV27; abundance: NA; d_gene: NA
CDR3nt: TGCAGCGTCCCCCCTGGTGGGGCTACGCAGTATTTT; CDR3aa: CSVPPGGATQYF; j_gene: TRBJ2-3; v_gene: TRBV29-1; abundance: NA; d_gene: NA
CDR3nt: TGTGCCAGCAGCACCCTTTTAGGGGGAGAACAGTTCTTC; CDR3aa: CASSTLLGGEQFF; j_gene: TRBJ2-1; v_gene: TRBV11-3; abundance: NA; d_gene: NA
CDR3nt: TGCGCCAGCAGGCAGGGGGCGTTGAATGAAAAACTGTTTTTT; CDR3aa: CASRQGALNEKLFF; j_gene: TRBJ1-4; v_gene: TRBV5-1; abundance: NA; d_gene: TRBD1
CDR3nt: TGTGCCAGCAGTCTTAGCGGGGACTCTGGGGCCAACGTCCTGACTTTC; CDR3aa: CASSLSGDSGANVLTF; j_gene: TRBJ2-6; v_gene: TRBV28; abundance: NA; d_gene: TRBD2
CDR3nt: TGTGCCTGGAGAGACCGGGAAAATAATTCACCCCTCCACTTT; CDR3aa: CAWRDRENNSPLHF; j_gene: TRBJ1-6; v_gene: TRBV30; abundance: once; d_gene: NA
CDR3nt: TGTGCCAGCAGCTGGGCCACGGAGGACAGGGCGGGTGGCTACACCTTC; CDR3aa: CASSWATEDRAGGYTF; j_gene: TRBJ1-2; v_gene: TRBV5-4; abundance: NA; d_gene: TRBD1
CDR3nt: TGTGCCAGCTTGCAGGGATCCTATAATTCACCCCTCCACTTT; CDR3aa: CASLQGSYNSPLHF; j_gene: TRBJ1-6; v_gene: TRBV7-9; abundance: NA; d_gene: NA
CDR3nt: TGCGCCAGCAGCCCGGACAGGGAGCGTGGCTACACCTTC; CDR3aa: CASSPDRERGYTF; j_gene: TRBJ1-2; v_gene: TRBV4-1; abundance: NA; d_gene: TRBD1
CDR3nt: TGTGCCAGCAGCAGAAAGACAGGGGCGGGTGAAAAACTGTTTTTT; CDR3aa: CASSRKTGAGEKLFF; j_gene: TRBJ1-4; v_gene: TRBV11-3; abundance: few; d_gene: TRBD1
CDR3nt: TGTGCCAGCAGAGACCGGGGGGGCCACACAGATACGCAGTATTTT; CDR3aa: CASRDRGGHTDTQYF; j_gene: TRBJ2-3; v_gene: TRBV6-4; abundance: NA; d_gene: TRBD2
CDR3nt: TGTGCCATCAGTCTACAGGGTGGCACAGATACGCAGTATTTT; CDR3aa: CAISLQGGTDTQYF; j_gene: TRBJ2-3; v_gene: TRBV10-3; abundance: once; d_gene: NA
CDR3nt: TGTGCCAGCAGTGACCCGGACAGGGAACAATTTGGCTACACCTTC; CDR3aa: CASSDPDREQFGYTF; j_gene: TRBJ1-2; v_gene: TRBV25-1; abundance: once; d_gene: TRBD1
CDR3nt: TGTGCCAGCAGTTTGGGCGTTAAAAACATTCAGTACTTC; CDR3aa: CASSLGVKNIQYF; j_gene: TRBJ2-4; v_gene: TRBV27; abundance: NA; d_gene: NA
CDR3nt: TGTGCCAGCTCCGTCGCAGCTGGAAACACCATATATTTT; CDR3aa: CASSVAAGNTIYF; j_gene: TRBJ1-3; v_gene: TRBV2; abundance: once; d_gene: NA
CDR3nt: TGTGCCAGCAGTTTGGGACAGGGTCGATCCTACGAGCAGTACTTC; CDR3aa: CASSLGQGRSYEQYF; j_gene: TRBJ2-7; v_gene: TRBV27; abundance: NA; d_gene: TRBD1
CDR3nt: TGTGCCAGCAGCGTAGGGAAGACAGGGGGAGAGACCCAGTACTTC; CDR3aa: CASSVGKTGGETQYF; j_gene: TRBJ2-5; v_gene: TRBV9; abundance: many; d_gene: TRBD1
CDR3nt: TGTGCCAGCAGCCAAGATCCTCTTCCCTACGAGCAGTACTTC; CDR3aa: CASSQDPLPYEQYF; j_gene: TRBJ2-7; v_gene: TRBV4-2; abundance: NA; d_gene: NA
CDR3nt: TGTGCCAGCAGCTTTAAACTAGGGACAGAAAATGAGCAGTTCTTC; CDR3aa: CASSFKLGTENEQFF; j_gene: TRBJ2-1; v_gene: TRBV7-3; abundance: NA; d_gene: TRBD1
CDR3nt: TGTGCCAGCAGTTTATACATTCGGGCAGGGGGCTTAGGGGCCAACGTCCTGACTTTC; CDR3aa: CASSLYIRAGGLGANVLTF; j_gene: TRBJ2-6; v_gene: TRBV27; abundance: NA; d_gene: TRBD1
CDR3nt: TGTGCCAGCAGCTTATTTGACAGGGGTTACGCTGAAGCTTTCTTT; CDR3aa: CASSLFDRGYAEAFF; j_gene: TRBJ1-1; v_gene: TRBV7-8; abundance: NA; d_gene: TRBD1
CDR3nt: TGTGCCACCAGTGACGGTGGACAGGGGGGGATTTATGGCTACACCTTC; CDR3aa: CATSDGGQGGIYGYTF; j_gene: TRBJ1-2; v_gene: TRBV24-1; abundance: NA; d_gene: TRBD1
CDR3nt: TGTGCCAGTAGCCCAGGGACTTTAAACTATGGCTACACCTTC; CDR3aa: CASSPGTLNYGYTF; j_gene: TRBJ1-2; v_gene: TRBV19; abundance: NA; d_gene: NA
CDR3nt: TGTGCCAGCAGCTTATACGGTGAGCAGTTCTTC; CDR3aa: CASSLYGEQFF; j_gene: TRBJ2-1; v_gene: TRBV7-9; abundance: NA; d_gene: NA
CDR3nt: TGTGCCAGCAGCCGAGGACTAGCGAGCACCTACGAGCAGTACTTC; CDR3aa: CASSRGLASTYEQYF; j_gene: TRBJ2-7; v_gene: TRBV5-6; abundance: once; d_gene: TRBD2
CDR3nt: TGTGCCAGCAGCCCCGGGGGGCTTGACTACACCTTC; CDR3aa: CASSPGGLDYTF; j_gene: TRBJ1-2; v_gene: TRBV7-3; abundance: NA; d_gene: NA
CDR3nt: TGTGCCAGCAGTCCCCGACTAGCGGAGGAGCAGTTCTTC; CDR3aa: CASSPRLAEEQFF; j_gene: TRBJ2-1; v_gene: TRBV27; abundance: NA; d_gene: TRBD2
CDR3nt: TGTGCCAGCAGGCGGTCAGACAGTGACTACGAGCAGTACTTC; CDR3aa: CASRRSDSDYEQYF; j_gene: TRBJ2-7; v_gene: TRBV6-6; abundance: NA; d_gene: NA
CDR3nt: TGCGCCAGCAGCCAAGACGGACTGACTAATGAAAAACTGTTTTTT; CDR3aa: CASSQDGLTNEKLFF; j_gene: TRBJ1-4; v_gene: TRBV4-1; abundance: once; d_gene: NA
CDR3nt: TGTGCCACCCAGAGACAGGGGCTGGGCGGGGAGCTGTTTTTT; CDR3aa: CATQRQGLGGELFF; j_gene: TRBJ2-2; v_gene: TRBV7-9; abundance: NA; d_gene: TRBD1
CDR3nt: TGTGCCAGCAGCTTGGTACCAGCAGGGACTGAAGCTTTCTTT; CDR3aa: CASSLVPAGTEAFF; j_gene: TRBJ1-1; v_gene: TRBV5-5; abundance: once; d_gene: NA
CDR3nt: TGCGCCAGCAGCTTGGAATCGGGACTGGGTGGAAACACCATATATTTT; CDR3aa: CASSLESGLGGNTIYF; j_gene: TRBJ1-3; v_gene: TRBV5-1; abundance: once; d_gene: NA
CDR3nt: TGTGCCAGCTCACCCCAGTCGAGCGGGGGGGCGACGGAGCTGTTTTTT; CDR3aa: CASSPQSSGGATELFF; j_gene: TRBJ2-2; v_gene: TRBV18; abundance: NA; d_gene: TRBD2
CDR3nt: TGTGCCAGCACCAAGGCTGGGGCCAACGTCCTGACCTTC; CDR3aa: CASTKAGANVLTF; j_gene: TRBJ2-6; v_gene: TRBV7-9; abundance: NA; d_gene: NA
CDR3nt: TGTGCCAGCAGTTACAAAGACACAGGCTACACCTTC; CDR3aa: CASSYKDTGYTF; j_gene: TRBJ1-2; v_gene: TRBV6-2/TRBV6-3; abundance: NA; d_gene: NA
CDR3nt: TGTGCCAGCAGCCAAAAAGGCAGGGACAATGAGCAGTTCTTC; CDR3aa: CASSQKGRDNEQFF; j_gene: TRBJ2-1; v_gene: TRBV3-1/TRBV3-2; abundance: NA; d_gene: NA
CDR3nt: TGTGCCAGCAGTGTAGGTAGCGGGCACTATGAGCAGTTCTTC; CDR3aa: CASSVGSGHYEQFF; j_gene: TRBJ2-1; v_gene: TRBV2; abundance: NA; d_gene: TRBD2
CDR3nt: TGTGCCAGCAGTGTGGACAGGTTCGGCGAGCAGTACTTC; CDR3aa: CASSVDRFGEQYF; j_gene: TRBJ2-7; v_gene: TRBV28; abundance: NA; d_gene: TRBD1
CDR3nt: TGTGCCAGCAAGAGTTGGGCCAGGGAGTTCTTC; CDR3aa: CASKSWAREFF; j_gene: TRBJ2-1; v_gene: TRBV2; abundance: NA; d_gene: NA
CDR3nt: TGTGCCAGCACCCATCCGGCCCGGGGTGAGCAGTTCTTC; CDR3aa: CASTHPARGEQFF; j_gene: TRBJ2-1; v_gene: TRBV11-2; abundance: few; d_gene: NA